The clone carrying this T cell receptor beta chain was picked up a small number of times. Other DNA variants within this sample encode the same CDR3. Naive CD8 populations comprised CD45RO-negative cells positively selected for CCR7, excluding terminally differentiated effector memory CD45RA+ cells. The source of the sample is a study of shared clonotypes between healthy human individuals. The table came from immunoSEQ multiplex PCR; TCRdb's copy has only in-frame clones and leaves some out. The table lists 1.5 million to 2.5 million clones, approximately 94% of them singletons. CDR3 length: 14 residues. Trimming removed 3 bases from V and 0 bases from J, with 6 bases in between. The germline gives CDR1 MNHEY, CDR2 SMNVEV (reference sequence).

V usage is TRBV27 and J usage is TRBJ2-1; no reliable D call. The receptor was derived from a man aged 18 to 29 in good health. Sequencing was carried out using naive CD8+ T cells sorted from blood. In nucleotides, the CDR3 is TGTGCCAGCAGTTTGCAGAGCTCCTACAATGAGCAGTTCTTC. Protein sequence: CASSLQSSYNEQFF.